This TCR beta chain was recovered during a study of blood T cell repertoires in COVID-19. Sequencing was performed with immunoSEQ multiplex PCR; in TCRdb, only in-frame clones are kept and a portion is missing. Here the sample spans 200,000 to 300,000 clones, 65% to 90% being singletons. The V gene lost 4 bases and the J gene lost 1 base, with 13 bases spanning the gap. Germline V lookup: CDR1 SGHVS, CDR2 FNYEAQ. CDR3 length equals 15 residues. The sequence was collected from a man aged 25 to 45 with active or convalescent COVID-19. Sample: peripheral blood. The chain links TRBV7-6 to TRBJ2-5, with D uncertain. The CDR3 here is CASSYSGSLQETQYF. CDR3 DNA: TGTGCCAGCAGCTACTCAGGCTCACTCCAAGAGACCCAGTACTTC.